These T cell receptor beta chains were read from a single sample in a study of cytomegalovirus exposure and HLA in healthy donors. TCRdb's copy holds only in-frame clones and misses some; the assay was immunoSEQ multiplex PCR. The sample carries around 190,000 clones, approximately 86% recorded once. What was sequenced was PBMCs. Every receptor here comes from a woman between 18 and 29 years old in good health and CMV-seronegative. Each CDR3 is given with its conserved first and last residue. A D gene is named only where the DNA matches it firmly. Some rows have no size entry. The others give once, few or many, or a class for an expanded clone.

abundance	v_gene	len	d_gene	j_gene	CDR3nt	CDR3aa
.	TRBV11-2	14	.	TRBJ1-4	TGTGCCAGCAGCTCCAGGGCGTCGGGCGAAAAACTGTTTTTT	CASSSRASGEKLFF
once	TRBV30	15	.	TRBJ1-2	TGTGCCTGGAGTGTGTCAGGGGCCTCCCCCTATGGCTACACCTTC	CAWSVSGASPYGYTF
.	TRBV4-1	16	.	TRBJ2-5	TGCGCCAGCAGCCAAGATCAGGCAAGATACCAAGAGACCCAGTACTTC	CASSQDQARYQETQYF
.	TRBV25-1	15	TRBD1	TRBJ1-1	TGTGCCAGCAGGACCCGGGGACAGGGGAACACTGAAGCTTTCTTT	CASRTRGQGNTEAFF
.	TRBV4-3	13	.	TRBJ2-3	TGCGCCAGCAGCCAAATACACACAGATACGCAGTATTTT	CASSQIHTDTQYF
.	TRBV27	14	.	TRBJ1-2	TGTGCCAGCAGTTTACCGTACCGGAAGGAGGGCTACACCTTC	CASSLPYRKEGYTF
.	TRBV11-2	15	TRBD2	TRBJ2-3	TGTGCCAGCAGCGAGCTAGCGGGGGGCACAGATACGCAGTATTTT	CASSELAGGTDTQYF
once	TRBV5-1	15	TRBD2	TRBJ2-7	TGCGCCAGCCGGGGGAGCGGGAGTCTAACCTACGAGCAGTACTTC	CASRGSGSLTYEQYF
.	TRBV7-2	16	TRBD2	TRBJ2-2	TGTGCCAGCAGCTTTGTTAGCGGGAGGGCCACCGGGGAGCTGTTTTTT	CASSFVSGRATGELFF
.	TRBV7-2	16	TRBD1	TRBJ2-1	TGTGCCAGCAGCTTCGCCCGGGACAGGGGGCGGAATGAGCAGTTCTTC	CASSFARDRGRNEQFF
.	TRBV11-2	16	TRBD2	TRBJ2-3	TGTGCCAGCAGCTTAAGACTAGCGGGGGACACAGATACGCAGTATTTT	CASSLRLAGDTDTQYF
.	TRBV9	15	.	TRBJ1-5	TGTGCCAGCAGCGTAGCCGGGACATCTAATCAGCCCCAGCATTTT	CASSVAGTSNQPQHF
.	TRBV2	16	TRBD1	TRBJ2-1	TGTGCCAGCAGTGAACCCTGGCAGGGGGCTTACAATGAGCAGTTCTTC	CASSEPWQGAYNEQFF
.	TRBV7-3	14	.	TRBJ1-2	TGTGCCAGCAGCTTAAATTCAGATAACTATGGCTACACCTTC	CASSLNSDNYGYTF
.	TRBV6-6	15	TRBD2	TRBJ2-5	TGTGCCAGCAGCCCAGGGACTAGCGGTCAAGAGACCCAGTACTTC	CASSPGTSGQETQYF
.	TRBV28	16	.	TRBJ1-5	TGTGCCAGCAGTTTATTGCCCGGAGGGAGCAATCAGCCCCAGCATTTT	CASSLLPGGSNQPQHF
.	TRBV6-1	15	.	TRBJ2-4	TGTGCCAGCAACCCTTTGTCAGGGGACAAAAACATTCAGTACTTC	CASNPLSGDKNIQYF
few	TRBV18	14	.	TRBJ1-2	TGTGCCAGCTCACCACCACTCGGGAACGGAGGCTACACCTTC	CASSPPLGNGGYTF
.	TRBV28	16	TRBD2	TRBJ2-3	TGTGCCAGCAGTTTACCCATCGCGGGACTAGCTTATACGCAGTATTTT	CASSLPIAGLAYTQYF
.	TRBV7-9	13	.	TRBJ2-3	TGTGCCAGCAGTCCATCAGGGTCAGATACGCAGTATTTT	CASSPSGSDTQYF
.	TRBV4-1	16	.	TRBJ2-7	TGCGCCAGCAGCGGCGGCCTCGGAGGCCTAAAATACGAGCAGTACTTC	CASSGGLGGLKYEQYF
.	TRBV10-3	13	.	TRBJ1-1	TGTGCCTCGACTCCAAGTCTTAACACTGAAGCTTTCTTT	CASTPSLNTEAFF
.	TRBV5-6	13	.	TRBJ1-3	TGTGCCAGCAGTAGATGGTTAGGAAACACCATATATTTT	CASSRWLGNTIYF
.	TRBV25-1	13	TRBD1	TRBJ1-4	TGTGCCAGCAGTGAGCCAGGGGGTGAAAAACTGTTTTTT	CASSEPGGEKLFF
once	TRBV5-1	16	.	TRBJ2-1	TGCGCCAGCAGCTTAGGAGGGACGTCGGGATCCAATGAGCAGTTCTTC	CASSLGGTSGSNEQFF
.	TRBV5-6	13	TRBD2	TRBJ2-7	TGTGCCAGCAGCTTGCGGGAGGGAATCGAGCAGTACTTC	CASSLREGIEQYF
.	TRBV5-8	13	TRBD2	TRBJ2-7	TGTGCCAGCAGATTTGTTAGCGGGATTTCTCAGTACTTC	CASRFVSGISQYF
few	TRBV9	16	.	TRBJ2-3	TGTGCCAGCAGCGTAGCACGGGGAGGAATCACAGATACGCAGTATTTT	CASSVARGGITDTQYF
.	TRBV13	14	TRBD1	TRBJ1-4	TGTGCCAGCAGCCCAGGGGGGAGGAATGAAAAACTGTTTTTT	CASSPGGRNEKLFF
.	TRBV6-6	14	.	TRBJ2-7	TGTGCCAGCAGTTACCTCGGGGGGCAGTACGAGCAGTACTTC	CASSYLGGQYEQYF
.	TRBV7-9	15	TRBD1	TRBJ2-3	TGTGCCAGCAGCGTAGAGACAGGGAGCACAGATACGCAGTATTTT	CASSVETGSTDTQYF
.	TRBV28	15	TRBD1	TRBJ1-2	TGTGCCAGCAGTTCCCCCGACAGGGGAAACTATGGCTACACCTTC	CASSSPDRGNYGYTF
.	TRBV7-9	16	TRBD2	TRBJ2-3	TGTGCCAGCAGCTTCGGTCTAGCGGGGAACACAGATACGCAGTATTTT	CASSFGLAGNTDTQYF
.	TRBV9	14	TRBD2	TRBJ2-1	TGTGCCAGCAGCGGAACTAGCGGACTCAATGAGCAGTTCTTC	CASSGTSGLNEQFF
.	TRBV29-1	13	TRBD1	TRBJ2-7	TGCAGCGTTATAGGACAGGGACCTTACGAGCAGTACTTC	CSVIGQGPYEQYF
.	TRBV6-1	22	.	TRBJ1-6	TGTGCCAGCAGTGAAGCTCCGGCAGGGCGGAATACGAAGAGCTCCTATAATTCACCCCTCCACTTT	CASSEAPAGRNTKSSYNSPLHF
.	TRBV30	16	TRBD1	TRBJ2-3	TGTGCCTGGAGTCCAAATGACAGGGGGCAAACAGATACGCAGTATTTT	CAWSPNDRGQTDTQYF
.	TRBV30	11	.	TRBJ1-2	TGTGCCTGGAGTGCCGGAGTTGGCTACACCTTC	CAWSAGVGYTF
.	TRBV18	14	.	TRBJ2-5	TGTGCCAGCTCTACCTATCGGGAGCCGGAGACCCAGTACTTC	CASSTYREPETQYF
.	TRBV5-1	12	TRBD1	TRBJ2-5	TGCGCCAGTGGGACAGCGCAAGAGACCCAGTACTTC	CASGTAQETQYF
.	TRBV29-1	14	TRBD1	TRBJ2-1	TGCAGCGTAAGGGACAGGGGTAACTACAATGAGCAGTTCTTC	CSVRDRGNYNEQFF
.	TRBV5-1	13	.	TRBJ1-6	TGCGCCAGCAGCGAAGACAGTAGTTCACCCCTCCACTTT	CASSEDSSSPLHF
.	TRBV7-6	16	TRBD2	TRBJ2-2	TGTGCCAGCAGCTTCGGACTAGCGGGGGTCACCGGGGAGCTGTTTTTT	CASSFGLAGVTGELFF
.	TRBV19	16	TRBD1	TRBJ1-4	TGTGCCAGTAGTGGCTTAGGGACAGCCGCTAATGAAAAACTGTTTTTT	CASSGLGTAANEKLFF
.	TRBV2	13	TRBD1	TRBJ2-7	TGTGCCAGCAATCCTCAGGGGGCATACGAGCAGTACTTC	CASNPQGAYEQYF
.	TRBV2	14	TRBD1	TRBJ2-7	TGTGCCAGCAGTAGACAGGGGGTACTCTACGAGCAGTACTTC	CASSRQGVLYEQYF
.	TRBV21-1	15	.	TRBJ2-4	TGTGCCAGCAGCAAAGGGGGACAGGCCAAAAACATTCAGTACTTC	CASSKGGQAKNIQYF
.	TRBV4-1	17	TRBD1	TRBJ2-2	TGCGCCAGCAGCCAAGGCGGACAGGGGGCGCGAACCGGGGAGCTGTTTTTT	CASSQGGQGARTGELFF
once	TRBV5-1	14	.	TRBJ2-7	TGCGCCACCAAGGGGGGGGAGGAGGCCTACGAGCAGTACTTC	CATKGGEEAYEQYF
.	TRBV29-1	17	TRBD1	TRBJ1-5	TGCAGCGTGATAAGGGACAGGGGGTCCCATAGCAATCAGCCCCAGCATTTT	CSVIRDRGSHSNQPQHF
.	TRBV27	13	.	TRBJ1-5	TGTGCCAGCACCCAAGGGCAGGGTCAGCCCCAGCATTTT	CASTQGQGQPQHF
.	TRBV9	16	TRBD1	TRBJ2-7	TGTGCCAGCAGCCCTGCGGACAGGTTGAGCTCCTACGAGCAGTACTTC	CASSPADRLSSYEQYF